This T cell receptor (beta chain) was obtained from a study of memory B cells and T cells in multiple sclerosis. Broader study findings: Shared clonotype counts depended on differing compartment clone-set sizes and were normalized.

J lost 1 base, V lost 7 bases, and 8 bases had no gene match. The CDR3 length is 15 residues. Germline-derived CDR1 and CDR2 are SGHVS and FNYEAQ. Sequenced by immunoSEQ multiplex PCR; TCRdb stores in-frame clones only, minus some. Of about 45,000 clones detected, roughly 80% appear once; the ten largest clones hold 0.85% to 1.2%. In regard to this clone: Its specificity is unknown.

Stimulus-free culture yielded autoproliferating CFSE-dim and non-proliferating CFSE-high T cells, each sequenced separately. 5x10^7 CFSE-labeled PBMCs were cultured 7 days unstimulated, then replicate wells were pooled. Without exogenous stimuli, about 0.51 uM CFSE-labeled PBMCs were cultured serum-free. Material for sequencing was PBMCs from blood kept in culture. The TCR originated in a human donor with multiple sclerosis. The chain has TRBV7-6 and TRBJ2-5; 8 positions agree with TRBD1. The CDR3 reads CASTRYGQGQETQYF. CDR3 DNA: TGTGCCAGCACCCGATATGGACAGGGCCAAGAGACCCAGTACTTC. Full variable domain (missing parts from reference TRBV7-6 and TRBJ2-5): GAGVSQSPRYKVTKRGQDVALRCDPISGHVSLYWYRQALGQGPEFLTYFNYEAQQDKSGLPNDRFSAERPEGSISTLTIQRTEQRDSAMYRCASTRYGQGQETQYFGPGTRLLVL.